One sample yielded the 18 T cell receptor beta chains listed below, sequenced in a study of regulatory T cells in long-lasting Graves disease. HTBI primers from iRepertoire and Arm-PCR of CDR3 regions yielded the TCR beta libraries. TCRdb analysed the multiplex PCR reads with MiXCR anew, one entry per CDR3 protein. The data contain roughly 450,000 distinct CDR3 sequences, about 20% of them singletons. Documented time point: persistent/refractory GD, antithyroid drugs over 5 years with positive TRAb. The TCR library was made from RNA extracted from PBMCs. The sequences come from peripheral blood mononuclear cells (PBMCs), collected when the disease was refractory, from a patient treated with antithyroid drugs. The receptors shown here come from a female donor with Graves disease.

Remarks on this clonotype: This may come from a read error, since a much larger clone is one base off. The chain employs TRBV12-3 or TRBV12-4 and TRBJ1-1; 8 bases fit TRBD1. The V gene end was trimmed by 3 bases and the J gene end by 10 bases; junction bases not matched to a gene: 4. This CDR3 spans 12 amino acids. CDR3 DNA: TGTGCCAGCAGTTTTGACAGGGGCGGAGCTTTCTTT. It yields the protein CASSFDRGGAFF.

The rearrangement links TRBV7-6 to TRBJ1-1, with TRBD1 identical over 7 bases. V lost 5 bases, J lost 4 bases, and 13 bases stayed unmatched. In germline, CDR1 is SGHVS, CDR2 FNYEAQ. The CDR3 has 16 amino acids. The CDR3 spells CASSTYFGRGSTEAFF. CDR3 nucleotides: TGTGCCAGCAGCACCTACTTCGGCAGGGGGAGCACTGAAGCTTTCTTT.

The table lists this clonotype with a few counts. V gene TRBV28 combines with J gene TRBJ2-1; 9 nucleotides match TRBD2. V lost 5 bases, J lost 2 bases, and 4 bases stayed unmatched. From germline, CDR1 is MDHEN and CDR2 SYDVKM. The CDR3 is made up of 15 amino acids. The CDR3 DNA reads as TGTGCCAGCAGTCCTAGCGGGGAACCCTACAATGAGCAGTTCTTC. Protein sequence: CASSPSGEPYNEQFF.

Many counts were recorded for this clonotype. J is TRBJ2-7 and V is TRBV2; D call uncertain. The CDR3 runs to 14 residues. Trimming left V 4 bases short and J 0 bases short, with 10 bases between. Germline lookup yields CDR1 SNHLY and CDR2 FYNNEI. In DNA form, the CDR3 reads TGTGCCAGCAGTGGACGGCTTCGCTCCTACGAGCAGTACTTC. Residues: CASSGRLRSYEQYF.

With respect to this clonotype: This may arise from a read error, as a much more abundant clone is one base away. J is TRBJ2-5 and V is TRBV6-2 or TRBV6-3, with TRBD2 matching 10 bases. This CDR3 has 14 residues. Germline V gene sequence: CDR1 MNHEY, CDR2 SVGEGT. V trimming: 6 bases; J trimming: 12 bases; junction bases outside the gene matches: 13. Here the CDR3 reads CASSSLRAGGLEYF. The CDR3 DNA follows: TGTGCCAGCAGCTCACTGAGAGCGGGGGGGCTAGAGTACTTC.

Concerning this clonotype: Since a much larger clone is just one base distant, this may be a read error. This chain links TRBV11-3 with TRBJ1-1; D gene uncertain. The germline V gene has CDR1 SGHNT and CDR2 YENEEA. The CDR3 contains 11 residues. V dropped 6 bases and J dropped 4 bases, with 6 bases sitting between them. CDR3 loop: CASRLVTEAFF. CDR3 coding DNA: TGTGCCAGCAGATTGGTCACTGAAGCTTTCTTT.

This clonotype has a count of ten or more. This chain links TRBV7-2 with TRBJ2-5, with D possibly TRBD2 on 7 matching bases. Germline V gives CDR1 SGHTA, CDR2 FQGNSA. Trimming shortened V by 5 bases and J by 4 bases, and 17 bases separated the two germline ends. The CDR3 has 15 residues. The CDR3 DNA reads TGTGCCAGCAGCGGAGGGGGGGAGAGAGGAGAGACCCAGTACTTC. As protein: CASSGGGERGETQYF. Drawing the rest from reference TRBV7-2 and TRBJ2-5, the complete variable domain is GAGVSQSPSNKVTEKGKDVELRCDPISGHTALYWYRQSLGQGLEFLIYFQGNSAPDKSGLPSDRFSAERTGGSVSTLTIQRTQQEDSAVYLCASSGGGERGETQYFGPGTRLLVL.

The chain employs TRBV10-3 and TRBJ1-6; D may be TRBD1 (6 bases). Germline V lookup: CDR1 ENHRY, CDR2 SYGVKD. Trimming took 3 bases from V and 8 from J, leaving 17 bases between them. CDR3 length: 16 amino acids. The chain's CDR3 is CAISDQDRPVYSPLHF. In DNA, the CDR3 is TGTGCCATCAGTGACCAAGACAGGCCGGTCTATTCACCCCTCCACTTT.

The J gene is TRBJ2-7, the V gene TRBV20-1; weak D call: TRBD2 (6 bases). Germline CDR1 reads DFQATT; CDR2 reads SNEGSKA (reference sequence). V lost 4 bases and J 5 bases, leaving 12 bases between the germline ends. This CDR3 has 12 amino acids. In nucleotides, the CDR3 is TGCAGTGCTATGACTAGTAGCCACGAGCAGTACTTC. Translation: CSAMTSSHEQYF.

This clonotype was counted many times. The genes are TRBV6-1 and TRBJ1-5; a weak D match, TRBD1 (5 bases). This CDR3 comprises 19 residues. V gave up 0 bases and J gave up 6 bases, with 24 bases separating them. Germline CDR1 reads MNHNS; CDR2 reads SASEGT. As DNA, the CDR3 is TGTGCCAGCAGTGAAGCGGTTAATTGGGTGCGGCAGGGCGGTCAGCCCCAGCATTTT. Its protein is CASSEAVNWVRQGGQPQHF.

The CDR3 DNA reads TGTGCCAGCAGCCAAGAGGGACAGTATTCACCCCTCCACTTT. Translation gives CASSQEGQYSPLHF. This rearrangement joins TRBV3-1 to TRBJ1-6; 7 bases fit TRBD1. Trimming took 0 bases from V and 8 from J; bases not matched to a gene: 1. The length of the CDR3 is 14 residues. Germline V gene data show CDR1 as LGHDT and CDR2 as YNNKEL (reference sequence).

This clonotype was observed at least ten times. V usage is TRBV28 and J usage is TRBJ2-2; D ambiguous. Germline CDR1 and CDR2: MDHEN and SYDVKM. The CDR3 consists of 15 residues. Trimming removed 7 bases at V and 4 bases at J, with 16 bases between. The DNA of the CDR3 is TGTGCCAGCACTCGGACCTGGCTAGGCACCGGGGAGCTGTTTTTT. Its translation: CASTRTWLGTGELFF. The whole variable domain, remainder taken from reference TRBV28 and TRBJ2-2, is DVKVTQSSRYLVKRTGEKVFLECVQDMDHENMFWYRQDPGLGLRLIYFSYDVKMKEKGDIPEGYSVSREKKERFSLILESASTNQTSMYLCASTRTWLGTGELFFGEGSRLTVL.

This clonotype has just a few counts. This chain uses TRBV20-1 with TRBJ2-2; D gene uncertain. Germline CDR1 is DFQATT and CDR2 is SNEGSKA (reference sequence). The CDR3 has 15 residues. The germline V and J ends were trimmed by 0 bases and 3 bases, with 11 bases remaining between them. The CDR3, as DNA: TGCAGTGCTAGAGATATGACGACGGACACCGGGGAGCTGTTTTTT. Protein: CSARDMTTDTGELFF.

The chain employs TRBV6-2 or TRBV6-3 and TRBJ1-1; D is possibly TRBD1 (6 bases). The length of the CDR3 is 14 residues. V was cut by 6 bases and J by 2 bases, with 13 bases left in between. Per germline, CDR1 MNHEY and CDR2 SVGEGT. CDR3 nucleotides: TGTGCCAGCAGACAGGGAGAAAGAAACACTGAAGCTTTCTTT. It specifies CASRQGERNTEAFF.

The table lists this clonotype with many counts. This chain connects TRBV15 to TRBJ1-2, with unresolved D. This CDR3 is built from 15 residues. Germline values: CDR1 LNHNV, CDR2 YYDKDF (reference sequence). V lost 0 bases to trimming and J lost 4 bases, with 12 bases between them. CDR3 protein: CATSREGLGSYGYTF. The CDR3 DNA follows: TGTGCCACCAGCAGAGAGGGGTTGGGGTCCTATGGCTACACCTTC.

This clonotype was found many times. The CDR3 nucleotides read TGTGCCAGCAGCTTAGACAGGGCCAATGAGCAGTTCTTC. Residues: CASSLDRANEQFF. The chain recombines TRBV11-2 with TRBJ2-1; D might be TRBD1 (5 bases). This CDR3 comprises 13 residues. Trimming pared 0 bases from V and 6 bases from J, leaving 6 bases between. Germline CDR1 is SGHAT and CDR2 is FQNNGV. Full variable domain (missing parts from reference TRBV11-2 and TRBJ2-1): EAGVAQSPRYKIIEKRQSVAFWCNPISGHATLYWYQQILGQGPKLLIQFQNNGVVDDSQLPKDRFSAERLKGVDSTLKIQPAKLEDSAVYLCASSLDRANEQFFGPGTRLTVL.

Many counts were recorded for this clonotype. CDR3 in DNA: TGTGCCACCGTGACAGGGAGGGTAGGGGAAAAACTGTTTTTT. This codes for CATVTGRVGEKLFF. This chain links TRBV12-3 or TRBV12-4 with TRBJ1-4; 7 bases are a match to TRBD1. Losses at the gene ends were 10 bases for V and 8 bases for J; bases not matched to a gene: 13. CDR3 size: 14 residues.

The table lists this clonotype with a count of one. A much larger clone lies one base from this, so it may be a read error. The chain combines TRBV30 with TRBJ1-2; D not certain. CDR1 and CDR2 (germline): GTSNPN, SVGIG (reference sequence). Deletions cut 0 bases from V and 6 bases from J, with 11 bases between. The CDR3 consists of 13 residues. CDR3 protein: CAWSVIGRDGYTF. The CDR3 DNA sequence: TGTGCCTGGAGTGTCATAGGAAGGGATGGCTACACCTTC.